Below are 23 T cell receptor beta chains sequenced from a single sample in a study of blood T cell repertoires in COVID-19. Using immunoSEQ multiplex PCR, the repertoire was profiled, and TCRdb retains in-frame clones only, with some absent. The sample holds about 250,000 clones; almost 85% are singletons and the top ten take 4%. Sequencing was performed on peripheral blood. The receptors derive from a man between 45 and 60 years old with acute or convalescent COVID-19.

This chain links TRBV7-8 with TRBJ2-1; the match to TRBD2 covers 7 bases. V dropped 5 bases and J dropped 0; count of bases not matched to a gene: 7. The CDR3 sequence is 16 residues long. The germline CDR1 and CDR2 sequences are SGHVS and FQNEAQ. CDR3 protein: CASSPPGGSSYNEQFF. The CDR3 DNA sequence: TGTGCCAGCAGCCCCCCCGGCGGGAGCTCCTACAATGAGCAGTTCTTC.

The rearrangement links TRBV9 to TRBJ2-1; D is undetermined. The germline V gene encodes CDR1 SGDLS and CDR2 YYNGEE. The CDR3 length is 12 residues. V dropped 0 bases and J dropped 8 bases, with 6 bases sitting between them. Here the CDR3 DNA reads TGTGCCAGCAGCGTAGTGGAGCATGAGCAGTTCTTC. It translates to CASSVVEHEQFF.

This clone has more than one count but fewer than ten. V is TRBV5-4 and J is TRBJ2-7; 12 bases are a match to TRBD2. The V segment lost 3 bases and the J segment 3 bases; nucleotides outside the gene matches: 1. This CDR3 is 14 amino acids long. CDR1 and CDR2 from the germline V gene are SGHNT and YYREEE (reference sequence). CDR3 sequence reads: CASSSGLAGYEQYF. CDR3 nucleotide sequence: TGTGCCAGCAGCTCGGGACTAGCGGGCTACGAGCAGTACTTC.

The CDR3 protein is CSASPGFYGYTF. In nucleotides, the CDR3 is TGCAGTGCTAGTCCCGGGTTCTATGGCTACACCTTC. V gene TRBV20-1 combines with J gene TRBJ1-2; D unclear. V lost 3 bases, J lost 4 bases, and 9 bases lay in between. The CDR3 consists of 12 residues. Germline V gene data show CDR1 as DFQATT and CDR2 as SNEGSKA (reference sequence).

The chain joins TRBV2 to TRBJ2-7; 9 nucleotides line up with TRBD1. Germline V gene lookup returns CDR1 SNHLY and CDR2 FYNNEI. Trimming removed 6 bases from V and 2 bases from J; junction bases left unmatched: 11. The CDR3 runs 16 residues. The CDR3 DNA reads as TGTGCCAGCAGCACCGACCGGACAGGGGAGGCCTACGAGCAGTACTTC. Protein sequence: CASSTDRTGEAYEQYF.

The DNA for the CDR3 is TGTGCCAGCAGCATACTAGCGGGAATCTCTGGGGCCAACGTCCTGACTTTC. Its translation: CASSILAGISGANVLTF. V is TRBV7-9 and J is TRBJ2-6; 10 nucleotides align to TRBD2. Germline V gene data show CDR1 as SEHNR and CDR2 as FQNEAQ (reference sequence). J was trimmed by 0 bases and V by 5 bases; bases with no gene match: 4. The CDR3 runs 17 residues.

The genes are TRBV27 and TRBJ1-4, with TRBD1 matching 7 bases. CDR1 is MNHEY and CDR2 is SMNVEV in the germline V gene (reference sequence). The CDR3 is made up of 14 amino acids. V gave up 4 bases and J gave up 12 bases; unmatched junction bases: 11. The CDR3 spells CASSSGQPGAQLFF. The CDR3 DNA is TGTGCCAGCAGTTCGGGACAGCCGGGAGCACAACTGTTTTTT. Variable domain in full (rest from reference TRBV27 and TRBJ1-4): EAQVTQNPRYLITVTGKKLTVTCSQNMNHEYMSWYRQDPGLGLRQIYYSMNVEVTDKGDVPEGYKVSRKEKRNFPLILESPSPNQTSLYFCASSSGQPGAQLFFGSGTQLSVL.

The chain employs TRBV2 and TRBJ2-7; D possibly corresponds to TRBD2 (7 bases). V lost 7 bases and J 7 bases, leaving 17 bases between the germline ends. Germline-derived CDR1 and CDR2 are SNHLY and FYNNEI. CDR3 length equals 13 residues. The CDR3 sequence is CASTQEGGGEQYF. DNA of the CDR3: TGTGCCAGCACTCAAGAAGGGGGGGGAGAGCAGTACTTC.

V gene TRBV7-9 combines with J gene TRBJ2-3, with 9 bases lining up with TRBD1. The CDR3 is 14 residues long. Per germline, CDR1 SEHNR and CDR2 FQNEAQ (reference sequence). V lost 6 bases, J lost 3 bases, and 4 bases stayed unmatched. Written as DNA, the CDR3 is TGTGCCAGCAGTCGGGACAGGGTGACAGATACGCAGTATTTT. Its translation is CASSRDRVTDTQYF.

This sequence joins TRBV6-6 and TRBJ1-1, with D hard to call. The CDR3 totals 14 residues. Germline V lookup: CDR1 MNHNY, CDR2 SVGAGI (reference sequence). The V end lost 2 bases, the J end lost 6 bases, and 13 bases lay between the germline ends. The CDR3, as DNA: TGTGCCAGCAGTTACGGTCACTTTGCCCCTGAAGCTTTCTTT. It yields the protein CASSYGHFAPEAFF.

The chain is built from TRBV24-1 and TRBJ1-1, with 11 bases identical to TRBD1. Germline-derived CDR1 and CDR2 are KGHDR and SFDVKD. V lost 9 bases, J lost 1 base, and 6 bases stayed unmatched. CDR3 size: 15 residues. The CDR3 DNA follows: TGTGCCACCGAGGGACAGGGGGTTGGGAACACTGAAGCTTTCTTT. Translating gives CATEGQGVGNTEAFF.

This clone occurred a few times. The chain's CDR3 is CASSLGQQRANEKLFF. The CDR3 DNA follows: TGCGCCAGCAGCTTGGGACAACAGAGGGCCAATGAAAAACTGTTTTTT. The gene calls are TRBV5-1 and TRBJ1-4; unclear D gene. The CDR3 covers 16 residues. Germline V lookup: CDR1 SGHRS, CDR2 YFSETQ. Trimming cost V 0 bases and J 5 bases, with 14 bases left between them.

This chain joins TRBV27 and TRBJ2-3; tentatively, D is TRBD1 (6 bases). This CDR3 comprises 12 residues. In germline, CDR1 is MNHEY, CDR2 SMNVEV (reference sequence). V was shortened by 6 bases and J by 6 bases, with 10 bases between the two germline ends. Written as DNA, the CDR3 is TGTGCCAGCAGCGAGCAGGGGGATACGCAGTATTTT. Protein: CASSEQGDTQYF.

The chain uses TRBV5-6 and TRBJ2-3; TRBD2 aligns across 8 bases. CDR1 is SGHDT, CDR2 YYEEEE, per germline. V dropped 6 bases and J dropped 11; count of bases not matched to a gene: 14. The CDR3 covers 14 residues. CDR3 DNA sequence: TGTGCCAGCACCATTTTTAGCGGGGCGGGAAAGCAGTATTTT. Its protein product is CASTIFSGAGKQYF.

There are a few counts of this clone. The chain couples TRBV7-2 to TRBJ2-5, with D maybe TRBD2 (6 bases). V lost 6 bases, J lost 2 bases, and 16 bases lay in between. Germline CDR1 and CDR2: SGHTA and FQGNSA. CDR3 length: 15 amino acids. In DNA, the CDR3 is TGTGCCAGCAGAACACCCTGGGGGGTACAAGAGACCCAGTACTTC. Protein product: CASRTPWGVQETQYF.

The chain combines TRBV2 with TRBJ1-5; 7 positions match TRBD1. J lost 3 bases, V lost 6 bases, and 14 bases had no gene match. Germline-derived CDR1 and CDR2 are SNHLY and FYNNEI. This CDR3 has 17 amino acids. The CDR3 reads CASRPSSTGAYNQPQHF. The CDR3 DNA is TGTGCCAGCAGGCCATCTTCTACAGGGGCCTACAATCAGCCCCAGCATTTT.

This clone was recorded once. The chain has TRBV28 and TRBJ2-7; TRBD2 is a possible D gene (6 bases). V was clipped by 6 bases and J by 5 bases, with 11 bases between them. The CDR3 sequence is 12 residues long. Germline values: CDR1 MDHEN, CDR2 SYDVKM. The chain's CDR3 is CASSPRGNEQYF. CDR3 bases: TGTGCCAGCAGCCCCCGGGGGAACGAGCAGTACTTC. The full variable domain, with the rest looked up from reference TRBV28 and TRBJ2-7, is DVKVTQSSRYLVKRTGEKVFLECVQDMDHENMFWYRQDPGLGLRLIYFSYDVKMKEKGDIPEGYSVSREKKERFSLILESASTNQTSMYLCASSPRGNEQYFGPGTRLTVT.

The chain links TRBV5-6 to TRBJ1-3; no firm D call. This CDR3 has 14 residues. The germline gives CDR1 SGHDT, CDR2 YYEEEE. Trimming removed 5 bases from V and 0 bases from J, with 9 bases in between. In nucleotides, the CDR3 is TGTGCCAGCAGTTCAGTATCCTCTGGAAACACCATATATTTT. This sequence encodes CASSSVSSGNTIYF.

This clone has more than one count but fewer than ten. The rearrangement links TRBV9 to TRBJ1-2, with 9 bases that match TRBD1. This CDR3 has 13 residues. CDR1 is SGDLS, CDR2 YYNGEE, per germline. V shed 4 bases and J 4 bases; nucleotides not matched to a gene: 2. Here the CDR3 reads CASSSQGAYGYTF. The CDR3 DNA sequence: TGTGCCAGCAGCTCACAGGGGGCCTATGGCTACACCTTC.

V usage is TRBV9 and J usage is TRBJ2-2; TRBD2 is a possible D gene (5 bases). V was cut by 3 bases and J by 4 bases, with 16 bases left in between. The CDR3 is made up of 16 amino acids. Germline assignment: CDR1 SGDLS and CDR2 YYNGEE. The CDR3: CASSEMRVAATGELFF. The DNA of the CDR3 is TGTGCCAGCAGCGAAATGAGGGTGGCCGCCACCGGGGAGCTGTTTTTT.

This chain joins TRBV4-1 and TRBJ1-6, with a possible D match to TRBD1 (6 bases). V dropped 0 bases and J dropped 6 bases, with 12 bases sitting between them. CDR3 length: 16 amino acids. Germline CDR1 MGHRA, CDR2 YSYEKL. The CDR3 reads CASSQDGGRVNSPLHF. CDR3 coding DNA: TGCGCCAGCAGCCAAGACGGGGGGCGCGTTAATTCACCCCTCCACTTT.

The rearrangement links TRBV5-4 to TRBJ1-4; 7 bases line up with TRBD1. The CDR3 is 17 residues long. J gave up 1 base and V 4 bases, and 10 bases lay outside the gene matches. Germline loops: CDR1 SGHNT, CDR2 YYREEE (reference sequence). CDR3: CASSVTGIGGTNEKLFF. The CDR3 nucleotides read TGTGCCAGCAGCGTGACAGGGATCGGGGGAACTAATGAAAAACTGTTTTTT.

The rearrangement uses TRBV6-5 and TRBJ1-3; D not resolved. There are 15 residues in the CDR3. Germline assignment: CDR1 MNHEY and CDR2 SVGAGI. Trimming stripped 10 bases from V and 3 bases from J, with 19 bases between. CDR3 sequence (DNA): TGTGCCACCCACCTGGGCCCCCTGGGTGGAAACACCATATATTTT. This encodes CATHLGPLGGNTIYF.